This TCR beta chain stems from a study of regulatory T cells in long-lasting Graves disease. There are 15 residues in the CDR3. With V trimmed by 5 bases and J by 3 bases, 8 bases remained unmatched. Arm-PCR of CDR3 regions and iRepertoire HTBI primers were the basis on which TCR beta libraries were built. TCRdb re-analysed the multiplex PCR reads in MiXCR, keeping a single row per CDR3 protein. The data contain approximately 480,000 distinct CDR3 sequences, 15% to 20% of them singletons. Time point here: newly diagnosed GD, antithyroid drugs for less than 3 months. Construction of the TCR library relied on RNA isolated from PBMCs. This clonotype occurred a few times. The sample was also linked to a second study, of T cells in Graves' hyperthyroidism and ophthalmopathy. From that second work: The model made its ophthalmopathy prediction, and onset followed a median around six months later.

The source material was peripheral blood mononuclear cells (PBMCs), sampled at new diagnosis, from a patient treated with antithyroid drugs. This chain joins TRBV12-3 or TRBV12-4 and TRBJ2-7; 9 nucleotides agree with TRBD2. The source is a man aged 35 to 55 with Graves disease. The CDR3 is CASSPIKREVYEQYF. CDR3 in DNA: TGTGCCAGCAGTCCTATCAAGCGGGAGGTCTACGAGCAGTACTTC.